The T cell receptor (beta chain) described here comes from a study of beta chain features in type 1 diabetes. Study-level background: All samples combined gave roughly 110,000,000 sorted cells for examination.

General study results and limits: The naive, central memory and Treg TCRB repertoires of patients appeared to be more similar to one another than those of healthy donors. TCRB CDR3s from Type 1 diabetes patients were moderately but significantly shorter in all four CD4+ subsets.

The purity of all sorted populations exceeded 95%. This clone showed up just a few times. The antigen remains undetermined. Deletions cut 0 bases from V and 3 bases from J, with 15 bases between. This CDR3 is 17 amino acids long. The germline gives CDR1 KGHSH, CDR2 LQKENI. TCRB transcripts that were expressed got sequenced, as all of the isolated RNA had been reverse transcribed. The data were produced by immunoSEQ multiplex PCR, yet TCRdb's version contains in-frame clones alone and is incomplete. The repertoire has fewer than 900,000 clones, roughly 16% of them found once; the top ten carry about 0.02%.

This receptor was taken from a woman aged 18-29 years in good health. J is TRBJ2-1 and V is TRBV18; D is perhaps TRBD1 or TRBD2 (5 bases each). Sequencing was done on a sample of naive CD4+ T cells from blood. This CDR3 is CASSPPSLVGVYNEQFF. The CDR3, as DNA: TGTGCCAGCTCACCACCTTCACTAGTAGGGGTCTACAATGAGCAGTTCTTC.